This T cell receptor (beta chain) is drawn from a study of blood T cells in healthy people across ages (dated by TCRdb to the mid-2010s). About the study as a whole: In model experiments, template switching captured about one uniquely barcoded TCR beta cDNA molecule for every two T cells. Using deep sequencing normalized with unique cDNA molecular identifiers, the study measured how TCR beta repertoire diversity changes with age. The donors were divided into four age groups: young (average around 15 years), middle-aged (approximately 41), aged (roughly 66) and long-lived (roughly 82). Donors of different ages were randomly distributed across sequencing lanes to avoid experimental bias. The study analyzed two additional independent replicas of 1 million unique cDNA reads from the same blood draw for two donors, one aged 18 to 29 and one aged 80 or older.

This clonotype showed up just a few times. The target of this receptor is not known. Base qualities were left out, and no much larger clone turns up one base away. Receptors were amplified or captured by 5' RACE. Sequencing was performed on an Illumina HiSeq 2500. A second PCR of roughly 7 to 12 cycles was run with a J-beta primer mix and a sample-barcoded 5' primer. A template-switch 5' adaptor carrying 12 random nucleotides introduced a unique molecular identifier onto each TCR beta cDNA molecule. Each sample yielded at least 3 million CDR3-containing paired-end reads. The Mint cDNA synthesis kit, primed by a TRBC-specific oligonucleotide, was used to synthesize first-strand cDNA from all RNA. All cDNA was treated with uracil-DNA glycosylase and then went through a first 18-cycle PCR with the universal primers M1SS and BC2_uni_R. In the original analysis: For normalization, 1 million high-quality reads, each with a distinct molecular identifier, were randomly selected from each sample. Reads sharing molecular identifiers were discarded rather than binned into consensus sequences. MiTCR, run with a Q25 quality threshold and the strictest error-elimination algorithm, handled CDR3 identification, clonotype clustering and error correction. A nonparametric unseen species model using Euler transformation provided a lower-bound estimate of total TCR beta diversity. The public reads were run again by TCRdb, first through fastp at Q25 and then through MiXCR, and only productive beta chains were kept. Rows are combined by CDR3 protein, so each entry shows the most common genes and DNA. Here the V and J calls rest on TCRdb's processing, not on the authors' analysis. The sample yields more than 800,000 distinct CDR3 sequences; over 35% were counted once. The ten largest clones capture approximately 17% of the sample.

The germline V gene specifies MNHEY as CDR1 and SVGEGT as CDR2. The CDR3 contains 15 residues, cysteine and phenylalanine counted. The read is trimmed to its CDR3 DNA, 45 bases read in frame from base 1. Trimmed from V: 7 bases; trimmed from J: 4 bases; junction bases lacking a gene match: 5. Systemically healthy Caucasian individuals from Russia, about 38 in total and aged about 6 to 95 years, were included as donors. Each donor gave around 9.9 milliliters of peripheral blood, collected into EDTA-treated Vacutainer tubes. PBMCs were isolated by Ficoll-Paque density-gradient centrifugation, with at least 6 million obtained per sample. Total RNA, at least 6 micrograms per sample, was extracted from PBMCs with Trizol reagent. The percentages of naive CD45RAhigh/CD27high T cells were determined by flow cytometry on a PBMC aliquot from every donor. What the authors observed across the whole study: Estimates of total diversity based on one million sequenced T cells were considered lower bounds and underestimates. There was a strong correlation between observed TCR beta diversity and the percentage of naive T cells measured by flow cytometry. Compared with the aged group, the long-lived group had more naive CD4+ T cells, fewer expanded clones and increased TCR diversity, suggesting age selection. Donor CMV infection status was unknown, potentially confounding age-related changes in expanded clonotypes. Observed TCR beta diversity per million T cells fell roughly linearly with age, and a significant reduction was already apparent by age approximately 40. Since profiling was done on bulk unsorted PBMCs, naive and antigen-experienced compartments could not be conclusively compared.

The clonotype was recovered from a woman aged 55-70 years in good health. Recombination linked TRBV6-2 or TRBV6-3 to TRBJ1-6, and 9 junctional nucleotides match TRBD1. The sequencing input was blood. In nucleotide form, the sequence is TGTGCCAGCAAAAGGACAGGGGTTTATAATTCACCCCTCCACTTT. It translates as CASKRTGVYNSPLHF.